This is a list of T cell receptor beta chains from one sample in a study of blood T cell repertoires in COVID-19. Measured with immunoSEQ multiplex PCR; TCRdb has only the in-frame clones, and not every one. The table records some 200,000 clones, 80% to 90% of them present only once. The specimen sequenced was peripheral blood. The source of these receptors is a man aged 80 or over with acute or convalescent COVID-19. CDR3s include the opening cysteine and the closing phenylalanine or tryptophan. The D gene is left open where the match is weak. Size is stated for part of the rows, as once, few or many counts, or as a class when the clone is expanded.

abundance,j_gene,v_gene,d_gene,CDR3nt,CDR3aa
NA,TRBJ2-7,TRBV4-1,TRBD1,TGCGCCAGCAGCCAAGAGCCGGGACAGGGGAACTACGAGCAGTACTTC,CASSQEPGQGNYEQYF
NA,TRBJ2-7,TRBV28,TRBD2,TGTGCCAGCAGAAGACTAGCGGGAGACGAGCAGTACTTC,CASRRLAGDEQYF
NA,TRBJ2-7,TRBV15,NA,TGTGCCACCAGTCCTTCAGTTCAGGGTGTTACCTACGAGCAGTACTTC,CATSPSVQGVTYEQYF
NA,TRBJ2-2,TRBV24-1,TRBD2,TGTGCCACCACTAGCGGACGGAACACCGGGGAGCTGTTTTTT,CATTSGRNTGELFF
NA,TRBJ2-3,TRBV7-8,TRBD1,TGTGCCAGCAGCTTAGGCGCGACAGGGAGGCAGTATTTT,CASSLGATGRQYF
once,TRBJ2-7,TRBV19,TRBD1,TGTGCCAGTAGTAAAGGGGGACAGGCGAGCTACGAGCAGTACTTC,CASSKGGQASYEQYF
NA,TRBJ1-2,TRBV4-2,NA,TGTGCCAGCAGCCAAGACCCAACAAGTGGGAGGGTCGGTAACTATGGCTACACCTTC,CASSQDPTSGRVGNYGYTF
NA,TRBJ2-7,TRBV5-4,TRBD2,TGTGCCAGCAGCTTGTTGACTAGCGGGAACTACGAGCAGTACTTC,CASSLLTSGNYEQYF
NA,TRBJ2-3,TRBV19,NA,TGTGCCAGTAGTAGGCCTTCAGCGGACCTCACAGATACGCAGTATTTT,CASSRPSADLTDTQYF
NA,TRBJ2-5,TRBV9,NA,TGTGCCAGCAGCGTAGGTTCCGGAGAGACCCAGTACTTC,CASSVGSGETQYF
NA,TRBJ2-7,TRBV27,TRBD1,TGTGCCAGCAGGAGACAGGGCTACGAGCAGTACTTC,CASRRQGYEQYF
NA,TRBJ1-5,TRBV6-4,NA,TGTGCCAGCAGGGGGGGTTATAGCAATCAGCCCCAGCATTTT,CASRGGYSNQPQHF
NA,TRBJ2-7,TRBV5-1,TRBD2,TGCGCCAGCAGCTTAGAAACTAGCGGGAGGCCCGAGCAGTACTTC,CASSLETSGRPEQYF
once,TRBJ1-5,TRBV18,NA,TGTGCCAGCTCACCAGCGGGGAATAGCAATCAGCCCCAGCATTTT,CASSPAGNSNQPQHF
NA,TRBJ1-1,TRBV6-5,NA,TGTGCCAGCAGTTCGGTACGGGACACTGAAGCTTTCTTT,CASSSVRDTEAFF
NA,TRBJ1-1,TRBV30,NA,TGTGCCTGGAGTGCTTTTCGGGGAGAAGCTTTCTTT,CAWSAFRGEAFF
NA,TRBJ2-7,TRBV28,NA,TGTGCCAGCAGTCCACCGGTGGGGGGTACATCCTACGAGCAGTACTTC,CASSPPVGGTSYEQYF
NA,TRBJ1-5,TRBV5-5,TRBD1,TGTGCCAGCAGCTTGACAGGGGCTAGCAATCAGCCCCAGCATTTT,CASSLTGASNQPQHF
NA,TRBJ2-5,TRBV7-6,TRBD2,TGTGCCAGCAGCAGGGGACTAAACGTCCGAGAGACCCAGTACTTC,CASSRGLNVRETQYF
NA,TRBJ2-2,TRBV6-6,NA,TGTGCCAGCAGTCCTCCCCGCACCCGACTAGTAACCGGGGAGCTGTTTTTT,CASSPPRTRLVTGELFF
NA,TRBJ2-1,TRBV30,TRBD2,TGTGCCTGGGGAGGCCCTAGCGGGAGGGCGCAGTACAATGAGCAGTTCTTC,CAWGGPSGRAQYNEQFF
NA,TRBJ2-1,TRBV7-9,TRBD2,TGTGCCAGCAGCGCTATGGGACTAGTAGGCAATGAGCAGTTCTTC,CASSAMGLVGNEQFF
NA,TRBJ1-4,TRBV5-1,TRBD1,TGCGCCAGCAGCCTTAGCGGGACAGGGCGGGTTGAAAAACTGTTTTTT,CASSLSGTGRVEKLFF
NA,TRBJ1-6,TRBV4-3,NA,TGCGCCAGCAGCCAAGGCTTATTGGTGCGTTCACCCCTCCACTTT,CASSQGLLVRSPLHF
NA,TRBJ1-4,TRBV3-1/TRBV3-2,TRBD1,TGTGCCAGCAGCAAAGGGGGAGACAGGGAAGAAGAAAAACTGTTTTTT,CASSKGGDREEEKLFF
NA,TRBJ2-5,TRBV11-2,NA,TGTGCCAGCAGCTTTGGGGCGGCCGGGACCCAGTACTTC,CASSFGAAGTQYF
NA,TRBJ1-3,TRBV9,TRBD1,TGTGCCAGCAGCGTAGAGGCAGGGGGCTCTGGAAACACCATATATTTT,CASSVEAGGSGNTIYF
once,TRBJ1-1,TRBV5-5,NA,TGTGCCAGCAGCTTGCTTACAGGTGGAACTGAAGCTTTCTTT,CASSLLTGGTEAFF
NA,TRBJ1-2,TRBV6-5,TRBD1,TGTGCCAGCAGTTCGCCGCGGACAGGGGACGGCTATGGCTACACCTTC,CASSSPRTGDGYGYTF
NA,TRBJ1-5,TRBV7-3,NA,TGTGCCAGCAGCTCGGGGGGGAACCAGCCCCAGCATTTT,CASSSGGNQPQHF
NA,TRBJ1-2,TRBV6-4,TRBD1,TGTGCCAGCAGTGACTGGGGCAGGGGGAACTATGGCTACACCTTC,CASSDWGRGNYGYTF
NA,TRBJ1-5,TRBV19,TRBD1,TGTGCCAGTAGCCCGCCGCAGGGGGCGATCAATCAGCCCCAGCATTTT,CASSPPQGAINQPQHF
NA,TRBJ1-3,TRBV19,NA,TGTGCCAGTAAAGACAGCCTCTCTGGAAACACCATATATTTT,CASKDSLSGNTIYF
NA,TRBJ2-6,TRBV9,NA,TGTGCCAGCAGCGAGAAGGGGGCTGGGGCCAACGTCCTGACTTTC,CASSEKGAGANVLTF
NA,TRBJ1-5,TRBV27,NA,TGTGCCAGCAGTTCCTCCGGGAGCAACAACCAGCCCCAGCATTTT,CASSSSGSNNQPQHF
NA,TRBJ2-3,TRBV5-1,NA,TGCGCCAGCAGCTTGCTCAGAAGCACAGATACGCAGTATTTT,CASSLLRSTDTQYF
NA,TRBJ1-2,TRBV27,TRBD1,TGTGCCAGCAGTTTGAAGTCCCCGACAGGGGCCTATGGCTACACCTTC,CASSLKSPTGAYGYTF
NA,TRBJ1-1,TRBV18,TRBD1,TGTGCCAGCTCACGGGACAGGGCTGAACCTTTCTTT,CASSRDRAEPFF
once,TRBJ1-2,TRBV29-1,TRBD1,TGCAGCGTTGAAGGGACAGGGGGCAGCTATGGCTACACCTTC,CSVEGTGGSYGYTF
NA,TRBJ2-2,TRBV4-1,TRBD2,TGCGCCAGCAGCCAAGCCCCAGCGCTAGCGGGGGGCACCGGGGAGCTGTTTTTT,CASSQAPALAGGTGELFF
NA,TRBJ2-5,TRBV25-1,NA,TGTGCCAGCAGTGAACCAGCGCGGTCGGCCCAGTACTTC,CASSEPARSAQYF
NA,TRBJ2-7,TRBV5-5,TRBD2,TGTGCCAGCAGCTATCTAGCGGCCCCCTACGAGCAGTACTTC,CASSYLAAPYEQYF
NA,TRBJ1-2,TRBV19,TRBD1,TGTGCCAGTAGTCCACAGGGGGGCGCTGGCTACACCTTC,CASSPQGGAGYTF
NA,TRBJ2-1,TRBV27,TRBD2,TGTGCCAGCAGTCCGACCCCGGCTAGCGGGAAGTTCTTC,CASSPTPASGKFF
NA,TRBJ1-2,TRBV19,NA,TGTGCCAGTAGCAAGGGGAACTATGGCTACACCTTC,CASSKGNYGYTF
NA,TRBJ2-3,TRBV5-6,NA,TGTGCCAGCAGACTTAGCGTTGCTAGCACAGATACGCAGTATTTT,CASRLSVASTDTQYF
NA,TRBJ1-2,TRBV5-1,TRBD1,TGCGCCAGCAGTCCCACACAGGGGTACGGCTACACCTTC,CASSPTQGYGYTF
NA,TRBJ2-6,TRBV28,TRBD1,TGTGCCAGCAGTGAGAGACAGGGGGCGGCCGGGGCCAACGTCCTGACTTTC,CASSERQGAAGANVLTF